These T cell receptor beta chains were read from a single sample in a study of control samples from healthy donors and cancer patients. The assay was immunoSEQ multiplex PCR, and TCRdb's table has in-frame clones only and misses some. The repertoire holds around 26,000 clones, 82% seen once, with roughly 23% in the top ten. The sample taken for sequencing was PBMCs. Receptors originate from a man aged 60-69 years with colorectal cancer. CDR3s include the opening cysteine and the closing phenylalanine or tryptophan. Fields, in order: J gene, V gene, clone size, CDR3 protein. The size of a clone is reported for some rows only, either as once, few or many, or as a class for expanded clones.

TRBJ2-5 | TRBV5-1 | . | CASSLMTGAADWYF
TRBJ1-5 | TRBV5-5 | . | CASSSTGLRNQPQHF
TRBJ1-6 | TRBV18 | . | CASSPDTFGNSPLHF
TRBJ1-4 | TRBV2 | once | CASSGEGGEKLFF
TRBJ1-6 | TRBV6-2/TRBV6-3 | . | CASSTDGNSPLHF
TRBJ1-1 | TRBV3-1/TRBV3-2 | . | CASSQRQSNTEAFF
TRBJ2-2 | TRBV6-6 | . | CASSLNSPDSTGELFF
TRBJ2-7 | TRBV20-1 | . | CSASKASGGFYEQYF
TRBJ1-2 | TRBV6-5 | . | CASKQPNYGYTF
TRBJ1-5 | TRBV19 | . | CASSISVQGISWGNQPQHF
TRBJ1-2 | TRBV29-1 | few | CSVVLGSLGGYTF
TRBJ1-1 | TRBV20-1 | . | CSASLTGKGEAFF
TRBJ1-5 | TRBV19 | medium-sized | CASSIGRGLNQPQHF
TRBJ1-5 | TRBV2 | . | CASRQGIGQPQHF
TRBJ1-3 | TRBV6-1 | . | CASSAAGQSGNTIYF